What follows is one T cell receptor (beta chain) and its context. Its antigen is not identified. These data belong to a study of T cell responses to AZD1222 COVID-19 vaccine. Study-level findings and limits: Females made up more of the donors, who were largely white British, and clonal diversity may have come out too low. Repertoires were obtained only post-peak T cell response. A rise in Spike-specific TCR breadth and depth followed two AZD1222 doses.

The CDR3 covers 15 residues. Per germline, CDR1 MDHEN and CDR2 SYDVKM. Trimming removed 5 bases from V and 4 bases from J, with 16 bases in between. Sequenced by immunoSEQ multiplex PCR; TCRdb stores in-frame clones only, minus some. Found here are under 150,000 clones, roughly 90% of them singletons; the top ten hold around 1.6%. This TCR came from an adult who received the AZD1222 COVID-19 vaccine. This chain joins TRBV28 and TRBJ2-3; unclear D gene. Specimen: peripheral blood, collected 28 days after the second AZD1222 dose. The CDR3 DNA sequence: TGTGCCAGCAGTCCTTTTAGTGGGAAGTCAGATACGCAGTATTTT. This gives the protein CASSPFSGKSDTQYF.